This T cell receptor beta chain originates from a study of blood T cell repertoires in COVID-19. As for the study in general: PBMCs, B-cell-depleted T cells, or T cells provided the cDNA or gDNA that made up the material.

This CDR3 comprises 16 residues. The germline V gene has CDR1 SGHRS and CDR2 YFSETQ. Trimming cost V 2 bases and J 7 bases, with 16 bases left between them. Per the study methods: Cell counts per sample came from amplifying reference gene primers. Assay: immunoSEQ multiplex PCR; the TCRdb copy retains only in-frame clones and omits some. V, J and clone size are taken as reported in that table, and D and trimming were inferred from the DNA itself. The sample has 190,000 or so clones, over 70% seen once. Sequenced sample: peripheral blood. The sequence was obtained from a man aged 45-65 years with active or convalescent COVID-19. V usage is TRBV5-1 and J usage is TRBJ1-6, with D possibly being TRBD1 (5 bases). The CDR3 DNA sequence: TGCGCCAGCAGCTTCACGTCGGGGGATCGGAATTCACCCCTCCACTTT. Protein product: CASSFTSGDRNSPLHF.